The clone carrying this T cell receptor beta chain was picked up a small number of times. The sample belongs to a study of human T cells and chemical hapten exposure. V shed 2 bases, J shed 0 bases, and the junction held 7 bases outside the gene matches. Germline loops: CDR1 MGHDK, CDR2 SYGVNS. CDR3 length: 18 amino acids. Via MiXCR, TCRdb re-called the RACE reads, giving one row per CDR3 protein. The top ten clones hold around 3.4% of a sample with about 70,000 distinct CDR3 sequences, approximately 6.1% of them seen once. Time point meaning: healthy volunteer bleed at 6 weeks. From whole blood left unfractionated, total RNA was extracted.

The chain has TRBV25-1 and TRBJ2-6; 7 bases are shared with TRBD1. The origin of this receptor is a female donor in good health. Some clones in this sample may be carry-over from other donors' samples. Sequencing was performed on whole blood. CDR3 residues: CASSEPGTDYSGANVLTF. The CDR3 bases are TGTGCCAGCAGTGAACCCGGGACAGATTACTCTGGGGCCAACGTCCTGACTTTC.